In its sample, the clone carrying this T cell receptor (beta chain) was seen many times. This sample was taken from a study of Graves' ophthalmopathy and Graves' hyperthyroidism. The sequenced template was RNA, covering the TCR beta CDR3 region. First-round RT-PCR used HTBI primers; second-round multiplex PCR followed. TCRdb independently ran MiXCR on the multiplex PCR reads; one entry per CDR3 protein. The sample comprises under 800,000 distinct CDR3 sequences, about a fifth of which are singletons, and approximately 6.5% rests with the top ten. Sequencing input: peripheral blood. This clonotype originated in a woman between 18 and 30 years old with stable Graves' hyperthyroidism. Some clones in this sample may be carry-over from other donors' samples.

In nucleotides, the CDR3 is TGTGCCAGCAGCTACCCTGGACAGGTGAACTATGGCTACACCTTC. Translated, it gives CASSYPGQVNYGYTF. The chain links TRBV6-5 to TRBJ1-2, with 7 bases aligning to TRBD1. Losses at the gene ends were 6 bases for V and 2 bases for J; bases not matched to a gene: 9. This CDR3 has 15 amino acids. The germline V gene encodes CDR1 MNHEY and CDR2 SVGAGI.